The 27 T cell receptor beta chains listed next were all sequenced from one sample in a study of response to subunit inactivated influenza vaccine (dated by TCRdb to 2016 to 2018). Library construction relied on RT-PCR. The sequencing machine was an Illumina HiSeq 2500. In-frame beta chains were kept once TCRdb had trimmed the public reads at Q25 with fastp and called clones with MiXCR. Rows with one shared CDR3 protein collapse into an entry with the most common genes and DNA. The sample has hundreds of thousands of distinct CDR3 sequences on record, less than 8% of them singletons. Of the sample, under 15% falls within the top ten clones. Specimen: PBMCs from blood, collected around 25 months after vaccination. Receptor source: a man aged 50-75 years who received an inactivated influenza vaccine. Donor details come from another sample of the same person, matched by shared clones.

This clonotype has more than one count but fewer than ten. The chain couples TRBV6-1 to TRBJ2-1, with D perhaps being TRBD1 or TRBD2 (6 bases each). The germline V and J ends were trimmed by 8 bases and 2 bases, with 22 bases remaining between them. This CDR3 region has 17 residues. CDR1 MNHNS and CDR2 SASEGT come from the germline V gene. The CDR3 here is CASFTGRLGGTYNEQFF. CDR3 sequence (DNA): TGTGCCAGCTTTACGGGAAGGTTGGGGGGCACCTACAATGAGCAGTTCTTC.

The V and J genes are TRBV9 and TRBJ2-7; 7 positions agree with TRBD1. Per the germline V gene, CDR1 is SGDLS and CDR2 is YYNGEE. Trimming removed 4 bases from V and 4 bases from J; junction bases left unmatched: 11. This CDR3 region has 15 residues. CDR3 in amino acids: CASSPSGTADYEQYF. As DNA, the CDR3 is TGTGCCAGCAGCCCATCCGGGACAGCGGATTACGAGCAGTACTTC.

The chain recombines TRBV3-1 with TRBJ2-4; TRBD2 is a possible D gene (6 bases). The CDR3 length is 16 residues. The germline gives CDR1 LGHDT, CDR2 YNNKEL (reference sequence). V lost 2 bases and J 0 bases, leaving 11 bases between the germline ends. CDR3 nucleotides: TGTGCCAGCAGCCAAACGGGGGTCCTAGCCAAAAACATTCAGTACTTC. Translation gives CASSQTGVLAKNIQYF.

For this clonotype: No conserved phenylalanine or tryptophan ends this CDR3, so it is likely a read error. The genes are TRBV3-1 and TRBJ2-1; TRBD1 is a possible D gene (6 bases). Trimming removed 7 bases at V and 9 bases at J, with 16 bases between. Germline CDR1 reads LGHDT; CDR2 reads YNNKEL (reference sequence). The CDR3 extends over 13 amino acids. The DNA for the CDR3 is TGTGCCAGCACCATCTACAGGGCAAGTGAGCAGTTCCTC. Translated, it gives CASTIYRASEQFL.

This clonotype was detected ten times or more. The chain carries TRBV20-1 and TRBJ1-6; D unclear. Germline CDR1 and CDR2: DFQATT and SNEGSKA (reference sequence). The V end was cut by 1 base, the J end by 11 bases, with 9 bases between. This CDR3 has 12 amino acids. Written as DNA, the CDR3 is TGCAGTGCTAGAGTCGGGCATACACCCCTCCACTTT. This gives the protein CSARVGHTPLHF.

This rearrangement joins TRBV20-1 to TRBJ1-1; the D is unclear. This CDR3 region has 15 residues. Trimming shortened V by 6 bases and J by 0 bases, and 17 bases separated the two germline ends. CDR1 and CDR2 from the germline V gene are DFQATT and SNEGSKA (reference sequence). The CDR3 nucleotides are TGCAGTGCCAAGACATACCGTAGTATGAACACTGAAGCTTTCTTT. It encodes CSAKTYRSMNTEAFF.

This clonotype was found a few times. The chain employs TRBV3-1 and TRBJ2-5; 10 bases match TRBD2. J gave up 5 bases and V 3 bases, and 3 bases lay outside the gene matches. CDR1 and CDR2 from the germline V gene are LGHDT and YNNKEL (reference sequence). The CDR3 is 14 amino acids. As DNA, the CDR3 is TGTGCCAGCAGCCATCGTAGCGGGAGGGAGACCCAGTACTTC. This encodes CASSHRSGRETQYF.

Only a few counts were recorded for this clonotype. The chain recombines TRBV2 with TRBJ1-1, with D possibly TRBD1 on 5 matching bases. Germline CDR1 is SNHLY and CDR2 is FYNNEI. The CDR3 runs 14 residues. The V end was cut by 4 bases, the J end by 4 bases, with 13 bases between. Here the CDR3 reads CASSGGGRGTEAFF. The CDR3 DNA is TGTGCCAGCAGTGGGGGGGGACGGGGCACTGAAGCTTTCTTT.

The V call is TRBV2, the J call TRBJ2-2, with D uncertain. The CDR3 totals 14 residues. Germline V gives CDR1 SNHLY, CDR2 FYNNEI. Trimming shortened V by 2 bases and J by 2 bases, and 6 bases separated the two germline ends. The CDR3 nucleotides are TGTGCCAGCAGTGAAATCAGAAACACCGGGGAGCTGTTTTTT. This sequence encodes CASSEIRNTGELFF.

The chain links TRBV5-1 to TRBJ2-1, with TRBD2 matching over 9 bases. This CDR3 is built from 11 residues. Per the germline V gene, CDR1 is SGHRS and CDR2 is YFSETQ. V dropped 5 bases and J dropped 9; count of bases not matched to a gene: 0. CDR3 region: CASRREGEQFF. DNA of the CDR3: TGCGCCAGCAGGCGGGAGGGTGAGCAGTTCTTC. Supplemented by reference TRBV5-1 and TRBJ2-1, the full variable domain reads KAGVTQTPRYLIKTRGQQVTLSCSPISGHRSVSWYQQTPGQGLQFLFEYFSETQRNKGNFPGRFSGRQFSNSRSEMNVSTLELGDSALYLCASRREGEQFFGPGTRLTVL.

Many counts were recorded for this clonotype. The rearrangement links TRBV9 to TRBJ2-7; 11 bases match TRBD2. The CDR3 is made up of 15 amino acids. V shed 3 bases, J shed 3 bases, and the junction held 5 bases outside the gene matches. Germline V gene lookup returns CDR1 SGDLS and CDR2 YYNGEE. The CDR3 region is CASSAGLADYYEQYF. The CDR3 DNA is TGTGCCAGCAGCGCGGGACTAGCGGATTACTACGAGCAGTACTTC.

This clonotype was seen many times. CDR3 region: CSASRGQGDDGYTF. CDR3 bases: TGCAGTGCTAGCCGGGGACAGGGGGATGATGGCTACACCTTC. This chain uses TRBV20-1 with TRBJ1-2; 11 nucleotides align to TRBD1. CDR3 length: 14 residues. V dropped 3 bases and J dropped 6; count of bases not matched to a gene: 6. CDR1 and CDR2 from the germline V gene are DFQATT and SNEGSKA (reference sequence).

This clonotype showed up just a few times. This chain connects TRBV20-1 to TRBJ2-1, with a weak D call TRBD1 (6 bases). The germline CDR1 and CDR2 sequences are DFQATT and SNEGSKA (reference sequence). The CDR3 is 17 residues long. Deletions cut 4 bases from V and 0 bases from J, with 19 bases between. The CDR3 reads CSAKSRTAFSSYNEQFF. The CDR3 DNA reads TGCAGTGCTAAATCCAGGACAGCCTTCTCCTCCTACAATGAGCAGTTCTTC.

The table lists this clonotype with many counts. The CDR3 sequence: CASSQDYGYTF. In DNA, the CDR3 is TGTGCCAGCAGCCAAGACTATGGCTACACCTTC. The chain joins TRBV7-9 to TRBJ1-2; D not resolved. V was pared by 5 bases and J by 3 bases, with 4 bases between. The CDR3 is made up of 11 amino acids. Germline CDR1 reads SEHNR; CDR2 reads FQNEAQ (reference sequence).

V is TRBV29-1 and J is TRBJ1-1; the D is unclear. CDR1 SQVTM and CDR2 ANQGSEA come from the germline V gene. The CDR3 consists of 15 residues. Trimming removed 1 base at V and 0 bases at J, with 12 bases between. In DNA, the CDR3 is TGCAGCGTTGAAGGACGGGCCTTGCTGAACACTGAAGCTTTCTTT. Its protein is CSVEGRALLNTEAFF.

The V gene is TRBV11-2, the J gene TRBJ2-1, with 8 bases fitting TRBD2. The V segment lost 3 bases and the J segment 3 bases; nucleotides outside the gene matches: 10. Germline CDR1 reads SGHAT; CDR2 reads FQNNGV. The CDR3 spans 17 residues. CDR3 DNA: TGTGCCAGCAGCTTCGTCTTATACGGGACTAGCTACAATGAGCAGTTCTTC. It translates to CASSFVLYGTSYNEQFF.

This clonotype was picked up a small number of times. CDR3 protein: CASRSGVNTEAFF. In DNA form, the CDR3 reads TGCGCCAGCAGGAGCGGCGTGAACACTGAAGCTTTCTTT. The chain uses TRBV5-1 and TRBJ1-1; no firm D call. The CDR3 totals 13 residues. Germline CDR1 reads SGHRS; CDR2 reads YFSETQ. Deletions cut 5 bases from V and 0 bases from J, with 8 bases between.

This clonotype was observed a handful of times. J is TRBJ2-2 and V is TRBV12-3 or TRBV12-4; 7 bases line up with TRBD2. The V and J ends lost 1 base and 4 bases, in that order; junction bases with no gene match: 6. The CDR3 length is 16 residues. CDR3 bases: TGTGCCAGCAGTTTAGGTCAGCGGGGAGGCACCGGGGAGCTGTTTTTT. Its protein is CASSLGQRGGTGELFF.

V gene TRBV7-2 combines with J gene TRBJ1-6; TRBD1 agrees at 7 bases. CDR3 size: 17 residues. Germline loops: CDR1 SGHTA, CDR2 FQGNSA. J lost 14 bases, V lost 1 base, and 17 bases had no gene match. CDR3 bases: TGTGCCAGCAGCTTAGGCCCCCCTTTAGCAGGGGGGACGGCCCTCCACTTT. As protein: CASSLGPPLAGGTALHF.

The DNA of the CDR3 is TGTGCCAGCAGCCCCAACAGGATCGGACAGATCTACGAGCAGTACTTC. Its protein is CASSPNRIGQIYEQYF. The chain joins TRBV9 to TRBJ2-7, with D possibly TRBD1 on 6 matching bases. The CDR3 spans 16 residues. The germline V gene has CDR1 SGDLS and CDR2 YYNGEE. V lost 4 bases, J lost 3 bases, and 20 bases lay in between.

This clonotype was counted ten times or more. The V gene is TRBV7-2, the J gene TRBJ1-2, with D possibly matching TRBD1 (5 bases). Trimming left V 1 base short and J 4 bases short, with 13 bases between. Germline loops: CDR1 SGHTA, CDR2 FQGNSA. This CDR3 has 15 amino acids. CDR3 bases: TGTGCCAGCAGCTTAGTAACAGGCGGAGGCTATGGCTACACCTTC. This sequence encodes CASSLVTGGGYGYTF.

This clonotype was recorded a few times. The J gene is TRBJ1-1, the V gene TRBV29-1; weak D call: TRBD1 (6 bases). CDR1 SQVTM and CDR2 ANQGSEA come from the germline V gene. The CDR3 is 13 amino acids. Trimming removed 8 bases at V and 0 bases at J, with 13 bases between. CDR3 amino acids: CSSYRELNTEAFF. CDR3 DNA sequence: TGCAGCTCCTACAGGGAATTGAACACTGAAGCTTTCTTT.

V usage is TRBV21-1 and J usage is TRBJ1-5. TRBV21-1 is a recognized pseudogene. The CDR3 covers 19 residues. CDR3 sequence: CASSKGIRKGLDSNQPQHF. CDR3 sequence (DNA): TGTGCCAGCAGCAAAGGGATACGCAAGGGACTTGATAGCAATCAGCCCCAGCATTTT.

This clonotype came up a few times. The chain links TRBV9 to TRBJ2-3, with 10 bases lining up with TRBD1. Germline-derived CDR1 and CDR2 are SGDLS and YYNGEE. The J segment lost 3 bases and the V segment lost 4 bases, leaving 11 bases of the junction unmatched. The CDR3 length is 17 residues. CDR3 amino acids: CASSTTGQGRGTDTQYF. CDR3 in DNA: TGTGCCAGCAGCACAACGGGACAGGGGAGGGGGACAGATACGCAGTATTTT.

There are many counts of this clonotype. The V call is TRBV15, the J call TRBJ2-2; 9 bases fit TRBD1. Germline loops: CDR1 LNHNV, CDR2 YYDKDF (reference sequence). The ends lost 2 bases at V and 5 bases at J; junction bases unmatched: 9. This CDR3 comprises 17 residues. The CDR3 protein is CATSRTMTGGLTGELFF. In DNA, the CDR3 is TGTGCCACCAGCAGAACCATGACAGGGGGATTAACCGGGGAGCTGTTTTTT.

The CDR3 loop is CASRGVQGAGNTEAFF. CDR3 nucleotides: TGCGCCAGCAGGGGTGTACAGGGGGCCGGCAACACTGAAGCTTTCTTT. The V and J genes are TRBV5-1 and TRBJ1-1; 9 nucleotides line up with TRBD1. Looked up from germline, CDR1 is SGHRS and CDR2 is YFSETQ. Trimming at V came to 5 bases and at J to 2 bases, leaving 10 bases not matched to a gene. CDR3 length equals 16 residues.

V usage is TRBV11-2 and J usage is TRBJ1-3; TRBD1 agrees at 8 bases. CDR3 length: 16 amino acids. CDR1 and CDR2 from the germline V gene are SGHAT and FQNNGV. V gave up 1 base and J gave up 1 base; unmatched junction bases: 3. Here the CDR3 reads CASSLGDRRSGNTIYF. The DNA for the CDR3 is TGTGCCAGCAGCTTAGGGGACAGGCGGTCTGGAAACACCATATATTTT.